The text below deals with one TCR beta chain. Antigen specificity is unknown. Here immunoSEQ multiplex PCR was the method, and the copy in TCRdb shows in-frame clones only, minus some. The table includes some 2,500 clones, roughly four fifths detected once. These data originate in a study of brain T cells in children with intractable seizures. Findings and caveats of the study: Clones missing pre-surgery may reflect undersampling of that blood sample. Patients' HCMV serostatus was unknown; virus specificity rests on CDR3 similarity alone. Among the top 50 brain clones were public and private clonotypes.

Per the germline V gene, CDR1 is SNHLY and CDR2 is FYNNEI. The CDR3 has 13 residues. V shed 4 bases and J shed 4 bases, with 5 bases lying between them. Sequencing was limited to surgery cases with top T cell transcript signatures in brain tissue. Patients received at least one anti-epileptic drug before surgery. V and J are TRBV2 and TRBJ2-6; unclear D gene. This sample comprised resected brain tissue, obtained at surgery. This TCR came from a boy under three years old with hemimegalencephaly and intractable seizures. CDR3 protein: CASSGDGANVLTF. CDR3 coding DNA: TGTGCCAGCAGTGGCGACGGGGCCAACGTCCTGACTTTC.